The next 29 T cell receptor beta chains were all read from a single sample in a study of cytomegalovirus exposure and HLA in healthy donors. PCR amplification relied on 60 Vbeta primers (plus 13 Jbeta primers). This table comes from immunoSEQ multiplex PCR, and its TCRdb copy is limited to in-frame clones, with some not included. This repertoire shows some 130,000 clones, around 77% found once; its top ten account for more than 4%. What was sequenced was PBMCs. These receptors all come from a male donor in good health and CMV-seropositive.

The chain is built from TRBV27 and TRBJ1-1, with 9 bases matching TRBD1. Germline CDR1 and CDR2: MNHEY and SMNVEV (reference sequence). The V and J ends lost 7 bases and 2 bases, in that order; junction bases with no gene match: 5. This CDR3 has 14 residues. The CDR3 DNA reads as TGTGCCAGCAATTACAGGGGGCATAACACTGAAGCTTTCTTT. This sequence encodes CASNYRGHNTEAFF.

This clone appeared a single time. Within the sample, other DNA sequences also encode this same CDR3. The V call is TRBV10-3, the J call TRBJ2-7; possible D gene TRBD2, 7 bases. The CDR3 spans 15 residues. V dropped 10 bases and J dropped 4 bases, with 23 bases sitting between them. Germline CDR1 is ENHRY and CDR2 is SYGVKD. CDR3 residues: CATDSGGRAAYEQYF. The CDR3 nucleotides read TGTGCCACCGACTCGGGGGGCAGAGCGGCGTACGAGCAGTACTTC.

Here the CDR3 reads CASSVAGQSYEQYF. CDR3 in DNA: TGTGCCAGCAGCGTGGCAGGGCAATCCTACGAGCAGTACTTC. The chain links TRBV7-9 to TRBJ2-7; D possibly corresponds to TRBD1 (5 bases). With 5 bases removed from V and 1 base from J, the gap between germline ends came to 12 bases. CDR3 length: 14 amino acids. CDR1 and CDR2 from the germline V gene are SEHNR and FQNEAQ (reference sequence).

This clone came up once. The J gene is TRBJ2-3, the V gene TRBV7-2; TRBD2 agrees at 11 bases. CDR3 size: 15 residues. V dropped 3 bases and J dropped 1; count of bases not matched to a gene: 0. Per germline, CDR1 SGHTA and CDR2 FQGNSA. CDR3 sequence reads: CASSLTSGGTDTQYF. For the CDR3, the DNA is TGTGCCAGCAGCTTGACTAGCGGGGGCACAGATACGCAGTATTTT.

The chain employs TRBV7-9 and TRBJ1-1, with D possibly TRBD1 on 6 matching bases. This CDR3 is 14 amino acids long. Looked up from germline, CDR1 is SEHNR and CDR2 is FQNEAQ (reference sequence). V was shortened by 5 bases and J by 5 bases, with 15 bases between the two germline ends. CDR3 in DNA: TGTGCCAGCAGCCATAGACAGGAGTCGACTGAAGCTTTCTTT. Its protein product is CASSHRQESTEAFF.

The chain is built from TRBV2 and TRBJ1-5, with D perhaps matching TRBD1 (6 bases). The germline V gene has CDR1 SNHLY and CDR2 FYNNEI. V was shortened by 4 bases and J by 5 bases, with 12 bases between the two germline ends. The CDR3 runs 14 residues. The CDR3 DNA is TGTGCCAGCAGTGCTCCAGGGGCTCATCAGCCCCAGCATTTT. Translation gives CASSAPGAHQPQHF.

The V call is TRBV7-2, the J call TRBJ2-1, with 9 bases that match TRBD2. Germline CDR1 is SGHTA and CDR2 is FQGNSA. The V and J ends lost 4 bases and 1 base, in that order; junction bases with no gene match: 5. This CDR3 is 16 amino acids long. DNA of the CDR3: TGTGCCAGCAGCTCAAGACTAGCGGAGTCCTACAATGAGCAGTTCTTC. Amino acids: CASSSRLAESYNEQFF.

This clone was picked up a small number of times. The chain couples TRBV5-1 to TRBJ2-2; 9 bases map to TRBD1. The germline CDR1 and CDR2 sequences are SGHRS and YFSETQ. Trimming at V came to 3 bases and at J to 1 base, leaving 1 base not matched to a gene. CDR3 length: 15 residues. Here the CDR3 reads CASSSGQGNTGELFF. The DNA of the CDR3 is TGCGCCAGCAGCTCGGGACAGGGGAACACCGGGGAGCTGTTTTTT.

J is TRBJ2-3 and V is TRBV15, with unresolved D. The CDR3 spans 14 residues. V was trimmed by 5 bases and J by 0 bases, leaving 9 bases between them. The V gene's germline CDR1 is LNHNV and CDR2 YYDKDF (reference sequence). Here the CDR3 DNA reads TGTGCCACCAGCCGTCTAGGAAGCACAGATACGCAGTATTTT. This codes for CATSRLGSTDTQYF.

A remark on this clone: One junction end does not reproduce the germline sequence, and a read error may be involved. This rearrangement joins TRBV6-5 to TRBJ1-1; D is uncertain. The germline gives CDR1 MNHEY, CDR2 SVGAGI. CDR3 length: 13 amino acids. This CDR3 is CASSSPGNAEAFF. In DNA, the CDR3 is TGTGCCAGCAGTTCCCCCGGGAACGCTGAAGCTTTCTTT.

This chain links TRBV9 with TRBJ1-4; D possibly corresponds to TRBD1 (6 bases). The germline V and J ends were trimmed by 3 bases and 8 bases, with 14 bases remaining between them. The CDR3 consists of 14 residues. CDR1 and CDR2 (germline): SGDLS, YYNGEE. CDR3 region: CASSGQALGEKLFF. The CDR3 region has the DNA TGTGCCAGCAGCGGACAGGCTCTAGGGGAAAAACTGTTTTTT.

The V gene is TRBV7-6, the J gene TRBJ2-7; D unclear. CDR1 and CDR2 from the germline V gene are SGHVS and FNYEAQ. The CDR3 covers 14 residues. V was cut by 2 bases and J by 4 bases, with 12 bases left in between. The CDR3 DNA sequence: TGTGCCAGCAGCTTAAGTCTCAGAACATACGAGCAGTACTTC. It is translated as CASSLSLRTYEQYF. Full variable domain (remainder filled in from reference TRBV7-6 and TRBJ2-7): GAGVSQSPRYKVTKRGQDVALRCDPISGHVSLYWYRQALGQGPEFLTYFNYEAQQDKSGLPNDRFSAERPEGSISTLTIQRTEQRDSAMYRCASSLSLRTYEQYFGPGTRLTVT.

This chain joins TRBV11-1 and TRBJ2-3, with 12 bases that match TRBD2. Germline loops: CDR1 SGHAT, CDR2 FQDESV (reference sequence). The CDR3 runs to 16 residues. V dropped 5 bases and J dropped 1; count of bases not matched to a gene: 4. The CDR3 loop is CASSKRLAGGTDTQYF. CDR3 sequence (DNA): TGTGCCAGCAGCAAACGACTAGCGGGGGGCACAGATACGCAGTATTTT.

V usage is TRBV30 and J usage is TRBJ1-6; 7 bases match TRBD1. V was pared by 2 bases and J by 14 bases, with 12 bases of the junction left unmatched. This CDR3 is 14 amino acids long. Germline V gives CDR1 GTSNPN, CDR2 SVGIG (reference sequence). CDR3 coding DNA: TGTGCCTGGAGTCGAGGGCAGGGGGTTTCGGCCCTCCACTTT. Translation: CAWSRGQGVSALHF.

This clone has just one count. The chain uses TRBV5-4 and TRBJ2-2, with 9 bases identical to TRBD2. CDR3 size: 16 residues. Germline CDR1 is SGHNT and CDR2 is YYREEE (reference sequence). The trim removed 0 bases at V and 0 bases at J, leaving 0 bases unmatched. This CDR3 reads CASSLGLAANTGELFF. The CDR3 bases are TGTGCCAGCAGCTTGGGACTAGCGGCGAACACCGGGGAGCTGTTTTTT.

V usage is TRBV28 and J usage is TRBJ1-1, with D possibly being TRBD1 (6 bases). The V and J ends lost 2 bases and 9 bases respectively, with 19 bases between them. CDR3 size: 15 residues. The germline CDR1 and CDR2 sequences are MDHEN and SYDVKM. The CDR3 DNA reads TGTGCCAGCAGTTTAACCGGGGGGCGCCTGAAGCAAGCTTTCTTT. This translates into CASSLTGGRLKQAFF. Based on the CDR3 plus reference TRBV28 and TRBJ1-1, the full variable domain is DVKVTQSSRYLVKRTGEKVFLECVQDMDHENMFWYRQDPGLGLRLIYFSYDVKMKEKGDIPEGYSVSREKKERFSLILESASTNQTSMYLCASSLTGGRLKQAFFGQGTRLTVV.

This chain connects TRBV7-9 to TRBJ1-2, with TRBD1 as a possible D gene (5 bases). Per the germline V gene, CDR1 is SEHNR and CDR2 is FQNEAQ (reference sequence). This CDR3 region has 14 residues. V was shortened by 1 base and J by 6 bases, with 12 bases between the two germline ends. For the CDR3, the DNA is TGTGCCAGCAGCTTAGATGTCACAGGACATGGCTACACCTTC. Encoded protein: CASSLDVTGHGYTF.

This clone was observed once. The chain is built from TRBV9 and TRBJ1-5; perhaps TRBD1 as D (6 bases). Germline V gene data show CDR1 as SGDLS and CDR2 as YYNGEE. The CDR3 runs 14 residues. The germline V and J ends were trimmed by 4 bases and 6 bases, with 14 bases remaining between them. The DNA of the CDR3 is TGTGCCAGCAGCCCAGACAGGTTTGGTCAGCCCCAGCATTTT. Its protein is CASSPDRFGQPQHF.

In this sample, this clone turned up a few times. The rearrangement links TRBV7-9 to TRBJ2-1; TRBD1 aligns across 12 bases. The CDR3 consists of 14 residues. Looked up from germline, CDR1 is SEHNR and CDR2 is FQNEAQ (reference sequence). Trimming at V came to 5 bases and at J to 9 bases, leaving 5 bases not matched to a gene. This chain's CDR3 is CASSPGTGGGEQFF. CDR3 DNA sequence: TGTGCCAGCAGCCCCGGGACAGGGGGCGGTGAGCAGTTCTTC.

The rearrangement uses TRBV28 and TRBJ2-3; D is ambiguous. Trimming removed 6 bases from V and 2 bases from J, with 9 bases in between. The CDR3 sequence is 13 residues long. Germline-derived CDR1 and CDR2 are MDHEN and SYDVKM. The CDR3 loop is CASRSGVTDTQYF. CDR3 nucleotides: TGTGCCAGCAGGTCAGGCGTCACAGATACGCAGTATTTT.

This clone was detected a few times. The chain recombines TRBV19 with TRBJ1-4; 7 bases are a match to TRBD1. CDR1 and CDR2 (germline): LNHDA, SQIVND (reference sequence). Unmatched junction bases numbered 5, after V lost 4 bases and J lost 3 bases. The CDR3 loop spans 15 amino acids. CDR3 bases: TGTGCCAGTAGTACCCGACAGGGCCCTAATGAAAAACTGTTTTTT. This encodes CASSTRQGPNEKLFF. Drawing the rest from reference TRBV19 and TRBJ1-4, the complete variable domain is DGGITQSPKYLFRKEGQNVTLSCEQNLNHDAMYWYRQDPGQGLRLIYYSQIVNDFQKGDIAEGYSVSREKKESFPLTVTSAQKNPTAFYLCASSTRQGPNEKLFFGSGTQLSVL.

This chain uses TRBV11-2 with TRBJ2-7; maybe TRBD2 (5 bases). The CDR3 is 15 amino acids. Germline assignment: CDR1 SGHAT and CDR2 FQNNGV. The V end was cut by 0 bases, the J end by 4 bases, with 13 bases between. CDR3 DNA: TGTGCCAGCAGCTTAGAGGATCGGGGATCTTACGAGCAGTACTTC. This codes for CASSLEDRGSYEQYF.

This clone was counted only a few times. This chain connects TRBV4-1 to TRBJ2-4; tentatively, D is TRBD1 (5 bases). The CDR3 is 16 residues long. CDR1 MGHRA and CDR2 YSYEKL come from the germline V gene. V lost 0 bases and J 6 bases, leaving 15 bases between the germline ends. CDR3 region: CASSQDRQPLLNIQYF. CDR3 DNA: TGCGCCAGCAGCCAAGATAGACAGCCGTTACTAAACATTCAGTACTTC.

V is TRBV19 and J is TRBJ1-2; D not certain. Between the trimmed V and J ends, which lost 3 bases and 7 bases, there was a span of 12 bases. The CDR3 is 13 residues long. From germline, CDR1 is LNHDA and CDR2 SQIVND (reference sequence). DNA for the CDR3: TGTGCCAGTAGTATTTTCGGGGAGTCTGGCTACACCTTC. Translation: CASSIFGESGYTF. Full variable domain (outside the CDR3, taken from reference TRBV19 and TRBJ1-2): DGGITQSPKYLFRKEGQNVTLSCEQNLNHDAMYWYRQDPGQGLRLIYYSQIVNDFQKGDIAEGYSVSREKKESFPLTVTSAQKNPTAFYLCASSIFGESGYTFGSGTRLTVV.

The chain employs TRBV18 and TRBJ1-1; D is ambiguous. The V and J ends lost 6 bases and 0 bases respectively, with 11 bases between them. The germline CDR1 and CDR2 sequences are KGHSH and LQKENI. The CDR3 has 14 residues. CDR3 sequence: CASSTGIVNTEAFF. CDR3 DNA: TGTGCCAGCTCTACCGGGATTGTGAACACTGAAGCTTTCTTT.

The J gene is TRBJ1-2, the V gene TRBV6-1; 12 bases align to TRBD1. The CDR3 is made up of 15 amino acids. V gave up 6 bases and J gave up 2 bases; unmatched junction bases: 4. Germline V gene lookup returns CDR1 MNHNS and CDR2 SASEGT. The CDR3 sequence: CASRGQGAGNYGYTF. DNA of the CDR3: TGTGCCAGCAGGGGACAGGGGGCCGGGAACTATGGCTACACCTTC.

This clone appeared a few times. The chain recombines TRBV10-2 with TRBJ2-1, with a possible D match to TRBD2 (5 bases). The germline CDR1 and CDR2 sequences are WSHSY and SAAADI. The CDR3 has 16 amino acids. Trimming removed 0 bases from V and 0 bases from J, with 9 bases in between. CDR3 protein: CASSESLAGSYNEQFF. The CDR3 DNA sequence: TGCGCCAGCAGTGAGTCGCTGGCGGGCTCCTACAATGAGCAGTTCTTC.

V usage is TRBV28 and J usage is TRBJ2-7, with D possibly being TRBD1 (6 bases). V lost 4 bases and J lost 5, with 12 bases in between. CDR1 and CDR2 from the germline V gene are MDHEN and SYDVKM. There are 13 residues in the CDR3. The CDR3 loop is CASSSGQIHEQYF. The CDR3 region has the DNA TGTGCCAGCAGTTCCGGACAGATCCACGAGCAGTACTTC.

The chain combines TRBV5-1 with TRBJ2-7, with D tentatively TRBD1 (6 bases). V dropped 4 bases and J dropped 6 bases, with 17 bases sitting between them. This CDR3 has 14 residues. The germline gives CDR1 SGHRS, CDR2 YFSETQ. The CDR3 DNA reads as TGCGCCAGCAGCGCTTTACAGGGCTCTAGCGAGCAGTACTTC. This codes for CASSALQGSSEQYF. The full variable domain, with the rest looked up from reference TRBV5-1 and TRBJ2-7, is KAGVTQTPRYLIKTRGQQVTLSCSPISGHRSVSWYQQTPGQGLQFLFEYFSETQRNKGNFPGRFSGRQFSNSRSEMNVSTLELGDSALYLCASSALQGSSEQYFGPGTRLTVT.